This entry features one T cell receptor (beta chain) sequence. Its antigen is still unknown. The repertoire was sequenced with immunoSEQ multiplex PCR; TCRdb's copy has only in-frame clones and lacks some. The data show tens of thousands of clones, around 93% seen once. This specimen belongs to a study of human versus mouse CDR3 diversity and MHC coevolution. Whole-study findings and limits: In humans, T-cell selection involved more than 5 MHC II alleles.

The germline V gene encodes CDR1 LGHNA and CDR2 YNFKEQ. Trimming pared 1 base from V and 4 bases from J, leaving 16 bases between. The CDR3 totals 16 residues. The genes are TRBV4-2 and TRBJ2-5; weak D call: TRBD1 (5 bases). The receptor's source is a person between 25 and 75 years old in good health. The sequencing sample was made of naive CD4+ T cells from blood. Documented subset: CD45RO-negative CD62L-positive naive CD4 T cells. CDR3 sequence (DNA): TGTGCCAGCAGCCAAGGCGCCTCGGCAGGGCGAGAGACCCAGTACTTC. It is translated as CASSQGASAGRETQYF.